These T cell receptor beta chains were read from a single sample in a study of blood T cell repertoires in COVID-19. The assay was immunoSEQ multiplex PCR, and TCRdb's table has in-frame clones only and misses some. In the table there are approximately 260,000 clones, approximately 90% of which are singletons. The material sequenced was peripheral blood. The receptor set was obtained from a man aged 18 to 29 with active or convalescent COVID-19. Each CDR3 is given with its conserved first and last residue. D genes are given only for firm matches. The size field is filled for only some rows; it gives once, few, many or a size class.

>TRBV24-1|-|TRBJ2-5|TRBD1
CATSDRDRQETQYF
TGTGCCACCAGTGACCGGGACAGACAAGAGACCCAGTACTTC
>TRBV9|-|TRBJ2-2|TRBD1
CASSARTGQPGELFF
TGTGCCAGCAGCGCGCGGACAGGGCAGCCCGGGGAGCTGTTTTTT
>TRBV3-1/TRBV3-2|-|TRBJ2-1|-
CASSQGRASEGNEQFF
TGTGCCAGCAGCCAAGGTAGGGCTAGCGAGGGGAATGAGCAGTTCTTC
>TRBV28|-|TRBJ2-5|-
CASLGGGTETQYF
TGTGCCAGCTTAGGAGGGGGCACAGAGACCCAGTACTTC
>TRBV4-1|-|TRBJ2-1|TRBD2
CASSQDRKVGLAGYNEQFF
TGCGCCAGCAGCCAAGATCGTAAGGTGGGGCTAGCGGGCTACAATGAGCAGTTCTTC
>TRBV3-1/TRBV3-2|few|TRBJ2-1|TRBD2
CASSRVSGGAYNEQFF
TGTGCCAGCAGCCGAGTAAGCGGGGGGGCCTACAATGAGCAGTTCTTC
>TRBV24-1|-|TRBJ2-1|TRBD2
CATSTSGGYNEQFF
TGTGCCACCTCCACTAGCGGGGGGTACAATGAGCAGTTCTTC
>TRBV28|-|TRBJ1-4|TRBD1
CASSSQQDRGEKLFF
TGTGCCAGCAGTTCCCAACAGGACAGGGGCGAAAAACTGTTTTTT
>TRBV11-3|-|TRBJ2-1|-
CASSTWGETRVEQFF
TGTGCCAGCAGTACATGGGGGGAGACGAGGGTTGAGCAGTTCTTC
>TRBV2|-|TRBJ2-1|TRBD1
CASSPDRGWGNEQFF
TGTGCCAGCAGTCCCGACAGGGGCTGGGGCAATGAGCAGTTCTTC
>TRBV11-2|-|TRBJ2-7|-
CASSSNEQYF
TGTGCCAGCAGCTCTAACGAGCAGTACTTC
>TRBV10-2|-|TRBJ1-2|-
CASSESGVGYTF
TGCGCCAGCAGTGAGTCCGGGGTTGGCTACACCTTC
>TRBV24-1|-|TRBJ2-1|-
CATSDRAIKGNEQFF
TGTGCCACCAGTGACCGGGCCATCAAGGGGAATGAGCAGTTCTTC
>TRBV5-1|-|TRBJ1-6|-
CASSAETNSPLHF
TGCGCCAGCAGTGCAGAAACTAATTCACCCCTCCACTTT
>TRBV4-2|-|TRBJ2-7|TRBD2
CASSQVRLAGVNEQYF
TGTGCCAGCAGCCAAGTCCGTCTAGCGGGAGTCAACGAGCAGTACTTC
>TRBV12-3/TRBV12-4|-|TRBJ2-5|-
CASSLMEETQYF
TGTGCCAGCAGTTTAATGGAGGAGACCCAGTACTTC
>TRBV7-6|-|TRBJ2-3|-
CASSLGDWGADTQYF
TGTGCCAGCAGCTTAGGGGATTGGGGCGCAGATACGCAGTATTTT
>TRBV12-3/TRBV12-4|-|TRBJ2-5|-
CASSSKETQYF
TGTGCCAGCAGTAGCAAAGAGACCCAGTACTTC
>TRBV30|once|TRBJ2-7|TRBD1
CAWDRTGGSYEQYF
TGTGCCTGGGATCGGACAGGGGGATCCTACGAGCAGTACTTC
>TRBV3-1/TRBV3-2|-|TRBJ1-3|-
CASSQDRAGGYGNTIYF
TGTGCCAGCAGCCAAGATCGCGCGGGGGGTTATGGAAACACCATATATTTT
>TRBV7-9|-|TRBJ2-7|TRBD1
CASSLGTGTYEQYF
TGTGCCAGCAGCTTGGGGACAGGGACCTACGAGCAGTACTTC
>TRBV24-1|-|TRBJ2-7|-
CATSDGGHLDEQYF
TGTGCCACCAGTGATGGGGGACACCTTGACGAGCAGTACTTC
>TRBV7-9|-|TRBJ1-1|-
CASILDGSMNTEAFF
TGTGCCAGCATCTTGGACGGGAGCATGAACACTGAAGCTTTCTTT
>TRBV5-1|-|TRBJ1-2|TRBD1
CASSPGQGAFYGYTF
TGCGCCAGCAGCCCGGGACAGGGGGCTTTCTATGGCTACACCTTC
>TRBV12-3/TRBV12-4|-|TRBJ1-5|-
CASSFGENQPQHF
TGTGCCAGCAGTTTCGGGGAGAATCAGCCCCAGCATTTT
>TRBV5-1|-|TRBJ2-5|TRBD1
CASSFNLRTGVETQYF
TGCGCCAGCAGCTTTAATCTCCGGACAGGGGTAGAGACCCAGTACTTC
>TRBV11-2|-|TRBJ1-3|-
CASSFGFSGNTIYF
TGTGCCAGCAGCTTCGGGTTCTCGGGAAACACCATATATTTT
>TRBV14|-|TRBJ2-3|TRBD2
CASSQGLAGYTDTQYF
TGTGCCAGCAGCCAAGGCCTAGCGGGATACACAGATACGCAGTATTTT
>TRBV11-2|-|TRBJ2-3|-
CASSLGVPQYF
TGTGCCAGCAGCTTAGGAGTCCCGCAGTATTTT
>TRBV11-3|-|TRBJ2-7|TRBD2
CASSLGGLAGGYEQYF
TGTGCCAGCAGCTTGGGAGGACTAGCGGGAGGCTACGAGCAGTACTTC
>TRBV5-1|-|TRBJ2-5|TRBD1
CASRDGTAETQYF
TGCGCCAGCAGGGACGGGACAGCGGAGACCCAGTACTTC
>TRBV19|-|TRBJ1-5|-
CASKSTEQPQHF
TGTGCCAGTAAAAGCACAGAACAGCCCCAGCATTTT
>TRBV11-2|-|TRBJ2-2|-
CASSEEVGTGELFF
TGTGCCAGCAGCGAGGAGGTTGGGACCGGGGAGCTGTTTTTT
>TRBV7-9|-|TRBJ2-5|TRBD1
CASSPMEWQGASKETQYF
TGTGCCAGCAGCCCGATGGAATGGCAGGGGGCATCGAAAGAGACCCAGTACTTC
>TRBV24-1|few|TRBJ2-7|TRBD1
CATRAGTGSSGEQYF
TGTGCCACCAGAGCCGGGACAGGGAGTTCGGGAGAGCAGTACTTC
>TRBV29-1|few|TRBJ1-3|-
CSADGPSGNTIYF
TGCAGCGCCGATGGCCCCTCTGGAAACACCATATATTTT
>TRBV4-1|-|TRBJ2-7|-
CASSQEWGHSYEQYF
TGCGCCAGCAGCCAAGAGTGGGGACACAGCTACGAGCAGTACTTC
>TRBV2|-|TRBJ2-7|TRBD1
CASRETGGGEQYF
TGTGCCAGCAGAGAGACAGGGGGAGGCGAGCAGTACTTC
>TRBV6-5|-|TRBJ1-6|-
CASSFQGKSPLHF
TGTGCCAGCAGTTTTCAGGGAAAGTCACCCCTCCACTTT
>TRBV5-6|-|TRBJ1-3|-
CASSTRSSGNTIYF
TGTGCCAGCAGCACTAGGTCCTCTGGAAACACCATATATTTT
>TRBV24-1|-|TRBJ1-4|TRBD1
CATSDPTGGAGEKLFF
TGTGCCACCAGTGACCCTACAGGGGGCGCCGGGGAAAAACTGTTTTTT